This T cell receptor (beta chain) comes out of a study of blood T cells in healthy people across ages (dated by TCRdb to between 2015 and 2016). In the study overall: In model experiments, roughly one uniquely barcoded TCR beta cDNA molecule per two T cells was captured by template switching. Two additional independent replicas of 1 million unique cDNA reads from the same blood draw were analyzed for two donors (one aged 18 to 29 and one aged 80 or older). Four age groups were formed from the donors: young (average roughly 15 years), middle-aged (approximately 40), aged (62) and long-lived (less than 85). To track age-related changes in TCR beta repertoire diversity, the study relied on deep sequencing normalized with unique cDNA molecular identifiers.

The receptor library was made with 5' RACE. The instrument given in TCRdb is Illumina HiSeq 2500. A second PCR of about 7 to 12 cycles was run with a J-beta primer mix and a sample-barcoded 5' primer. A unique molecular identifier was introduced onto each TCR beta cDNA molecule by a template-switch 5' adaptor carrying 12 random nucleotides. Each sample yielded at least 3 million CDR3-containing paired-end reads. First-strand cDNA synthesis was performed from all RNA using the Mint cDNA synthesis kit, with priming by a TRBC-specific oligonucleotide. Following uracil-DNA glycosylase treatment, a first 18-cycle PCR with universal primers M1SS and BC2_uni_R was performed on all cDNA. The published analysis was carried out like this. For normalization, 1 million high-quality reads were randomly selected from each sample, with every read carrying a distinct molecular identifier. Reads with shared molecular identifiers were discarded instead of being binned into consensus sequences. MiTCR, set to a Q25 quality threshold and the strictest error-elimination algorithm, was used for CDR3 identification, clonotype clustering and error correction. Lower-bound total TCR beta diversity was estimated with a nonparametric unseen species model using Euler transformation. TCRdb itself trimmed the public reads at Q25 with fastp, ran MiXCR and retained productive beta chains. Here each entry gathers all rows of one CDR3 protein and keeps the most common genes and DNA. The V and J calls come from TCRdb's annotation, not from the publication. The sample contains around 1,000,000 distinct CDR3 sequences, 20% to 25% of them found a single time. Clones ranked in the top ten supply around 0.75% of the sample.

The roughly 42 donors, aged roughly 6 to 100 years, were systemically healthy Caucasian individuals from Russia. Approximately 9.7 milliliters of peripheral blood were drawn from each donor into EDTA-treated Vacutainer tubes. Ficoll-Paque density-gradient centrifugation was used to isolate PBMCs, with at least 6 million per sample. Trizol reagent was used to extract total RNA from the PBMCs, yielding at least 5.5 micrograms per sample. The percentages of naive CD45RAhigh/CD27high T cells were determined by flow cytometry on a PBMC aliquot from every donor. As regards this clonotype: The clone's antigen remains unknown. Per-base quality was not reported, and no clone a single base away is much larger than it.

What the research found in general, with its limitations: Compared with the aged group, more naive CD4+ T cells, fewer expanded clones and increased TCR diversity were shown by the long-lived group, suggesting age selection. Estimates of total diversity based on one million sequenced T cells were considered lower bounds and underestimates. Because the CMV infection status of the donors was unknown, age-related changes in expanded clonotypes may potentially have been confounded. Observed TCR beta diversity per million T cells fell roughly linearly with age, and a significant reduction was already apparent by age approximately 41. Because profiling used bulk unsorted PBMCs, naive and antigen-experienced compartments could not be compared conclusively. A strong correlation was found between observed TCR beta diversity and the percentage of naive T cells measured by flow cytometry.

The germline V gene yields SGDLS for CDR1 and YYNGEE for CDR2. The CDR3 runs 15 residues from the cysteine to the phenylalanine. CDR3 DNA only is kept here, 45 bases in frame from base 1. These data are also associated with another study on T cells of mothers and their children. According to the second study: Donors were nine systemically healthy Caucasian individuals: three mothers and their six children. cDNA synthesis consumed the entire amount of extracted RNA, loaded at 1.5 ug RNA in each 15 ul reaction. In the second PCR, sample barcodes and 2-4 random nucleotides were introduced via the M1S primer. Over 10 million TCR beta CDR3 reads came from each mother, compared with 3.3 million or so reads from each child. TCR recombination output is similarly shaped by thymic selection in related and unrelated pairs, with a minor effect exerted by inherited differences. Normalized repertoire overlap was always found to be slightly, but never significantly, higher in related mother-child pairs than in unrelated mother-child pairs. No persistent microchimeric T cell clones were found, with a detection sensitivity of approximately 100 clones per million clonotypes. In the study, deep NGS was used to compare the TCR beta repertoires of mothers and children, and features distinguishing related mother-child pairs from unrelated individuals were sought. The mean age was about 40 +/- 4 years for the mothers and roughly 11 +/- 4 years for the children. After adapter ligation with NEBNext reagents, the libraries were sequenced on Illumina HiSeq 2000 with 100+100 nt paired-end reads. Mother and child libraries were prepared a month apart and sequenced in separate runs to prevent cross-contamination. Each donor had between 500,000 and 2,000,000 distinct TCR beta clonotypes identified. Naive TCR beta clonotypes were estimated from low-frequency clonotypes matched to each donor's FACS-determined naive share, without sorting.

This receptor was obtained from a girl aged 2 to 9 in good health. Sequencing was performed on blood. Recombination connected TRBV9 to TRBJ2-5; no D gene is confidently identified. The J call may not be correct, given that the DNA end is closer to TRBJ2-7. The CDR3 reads CASSVSVSATYEQYF. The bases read TGTGCCAGCAGCGTAAGTGTTTCGGCGACCTACGAGCAGTACTTC.